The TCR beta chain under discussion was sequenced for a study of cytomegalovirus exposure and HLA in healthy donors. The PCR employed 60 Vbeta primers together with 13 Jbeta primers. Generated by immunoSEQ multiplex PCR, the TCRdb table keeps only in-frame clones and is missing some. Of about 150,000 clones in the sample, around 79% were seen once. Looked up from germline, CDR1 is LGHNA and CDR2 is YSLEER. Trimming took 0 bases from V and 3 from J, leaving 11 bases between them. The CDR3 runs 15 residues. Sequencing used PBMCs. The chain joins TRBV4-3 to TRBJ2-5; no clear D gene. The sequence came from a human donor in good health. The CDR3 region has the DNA TGCGCCAGCAGCCAAGATCAAGGAGTTGAAGAGACCCAGTACTTC. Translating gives CASSQDQGVEETQYF.